The 7 T cell receptor beta chains below all came from one sample that was sequenced in a study of T cell repertoires in cytomegalovirus infection. A single record per CDR3 protein comes from TCRdb applying MiXCR to the reads. Here the sample spans fewer than 950,000 distinct CDR3 sequences, about 31% being singletons. Their antigen targets remain unknown. Sequenced here: cultured CD8+ T cells from PBMCs, sampled from culture after CMV antigen stimulation. The receptors originated from a human donor in good health (CMV status not recorded). Some clones in this sample may be carry-over from other donors' samples.

The rearrangement links TRBV19 to TRBJ2-1; the match to TRBD1 covers 9 bases. This CDR3 comprises 17 residues. The ends lost 7 bases at V and 2 bases at J; junction bases unmatched: 12. Looked up from germline, CDR1 is LNHDA and CDR2 is SQIVND (reference sequence). CDR3 loop: CASTRTGGVRTYNEQFF. The CDR3 DNA sequence: TGTGCCAGTACCCGAACAGGGGGCGTACGGACCTACAATGAGCAGTTCTTC.

This rearrangement joins TRBV7-6 to TRBJ1-1; no reliable D call. Germline CDR1 and CDR2: SGHVS and FNYEAQ. V was pared by 1 base and J by 1 base, with 10 bases between. The CDR3 length is 15 residues. This CDR3 is CASSLVYEGNTEAFF. CDR3 nucleotides: TGTGCCAGCAGCTTAGTTTATGAAGGGAACACTGAAGCTTTCTTT.

This chain links TRBV14 with TRBJ2-7, with D hard to call. Germline V lookup: CDR1 SGHDN, CDR2 FVKESK. V was shortened by 2 bases and J by 6 bases, with 11 bases between the two germline ends. There are 13 residues in the CDR3. DNA of the CDR3: TGTGCCAGCAGCCAATTCCGAAAGGGCGAGCAGTACGTC. Amino acids: CASSQFRKGEQYV.

The chain links TRBV20-1 to TRBJ2-7; possibly TRBD1 or TRBD2 for D (6 bases each). V lost 0 bases and J lost 2, with 14 bases in between. In germline, CDR1 is DFQATT, CDR2 SNEGSKA (reference sequence). The CDR3 runs 15 residues. The CDR3 loop is CSARDRAGEAYEQYV. The CDR3 DNA follows: TGCAGTGCTAGAGATCGGGCAGGGGAGGCCTACGAGCAGTACGTC.

The V gene is TRBV6-5, the J gene TRBJ1-1, with no clear D. Trimming removed 0 bases from V and 1 base from J, with 9 bases in between. CDR3 size: 15 residues. Germline CDR1 and CDR2: MNHEY and SVGAGI. The CDR3 region is CASSYSIWENTEAFF. Written as DNA, the CDR3 is TGTGCCAGCAGTTACTCAATCTGGGAGAACACTGAAGCTTTCTTT.

This clonotype appeared a few times. The chain links TRBV7-2 to TRBJ2-7, with D possibly being TRBD2 (5 bases). Trimming took 5 bases from V and 7 from J, leaving 15 bases between them. The CDR3 covers 13 residues. Looked up from germline, CDR1 is SGHTA and CDR2 is FQGNSA. CDR3 sequence reads: CASSEGTGSEQYV. The CDR3 bases are TGTGCCAGCAGCGAAGGTACGGGGTCTGAGCAGTACGTC.

This chain joins TRBV7-3 and TRBJ2-5, with 7 positions matching TRBD2. The germline gives CDR1 SGHTA, CDR2 FQGTGA. CDR3 size: 15 residues. V shed 5 bases and J 2 bases; nucleotides not matched to a gene: 8. In nucleotides, the CDR3 is TGTGCCAGCAGCCCCTCCGCGGGGGTACAAGAGACCCAGTACTTC. Protein sequence: CASSPSAGVQETQYF.